The rows below give T cell receptor beta chains drawn from one sample of a study of PD-L1 blockade in urothelial cancer. The assay was immunoSEQ multiplex PCR, and TCRdb's table has in-frame clones only and misses some. The repertoire holds more than 55,000 clones, roughly 84% seen once, with roughly 2.9% in the top ten. The source material was PBMCs, sampled around atezolizumab (anti-PD-L1) treatment. The receptors originated from a man in his forties or fifties with urothelial cancer. CDR3s include the opening cysteine and the closing phenylalanine or tryptophan. The D gene is left open where the match is weak. Clone sizes are given selectively: once, few, many, or a class where the clone is expanded.

J,D,V,size,CDR3,DNA
TRBJ2-1,-,TRBV5-1,-,CASSLRVGEVYNEQFF,TGCGCCAGCAGCCTCCGGGTGGGAGAGGTCTACAATGAGCAGTTCTTC
TRBJ2-7,-,TRBV6-6,-,CASSPLAQSSYEQYF,TGTGCCAGCAGTCCACTAGCTCAGAGCTCCTACGAGCAGTACTTC
TRBJ1-3,-,TRBV28,-,CASSWGRNSGNTIYF,TGTGCCAGCAGTTGGGGCAGGAACTCTGGAAACACCATATATTTT
TRBJ2-1,-,TRBV7-3,-,CASSSPGNNEQFF,TGTGCCAGCAGCTCCCCGGGAAACAATGAGCAGTTCTTC
TRBJ1-6,-,TRBV7-9,-,CASSLEAGSPLHF,TGTGCCAGCAGCTTAGAGGCAGGTTCACCCCTCCACTTT
TRBJ2-5,-,TRBV4-1,-,CASSPAGGSGPQETQYF,TGCGCCAGCAGCCCAGCCGGCGGGTCGGGTCCTCAAGAGACCCAGTACTTC
TRBJ1-5,-,TRBV18,-,CASSSGSNQPQHF,TGTGCCAGCTCATCAGGGAGCAATCAGCCCCAGCATTTT
TRBJ2-2,-,TRBV19,-,CASSNKNTGELFF,TGTGCCAGTAGTAATAAGAACACCGGGGAGCTGTTTTTT
TRBJ2-7,TRBD2,TRBV25-1,-,CASSGRLAPEQYF,TGTGCCAGCAGTGGTCGACTAGCTCCCGAGCAGTACTTC
TRBJ1-4,-,TRBV28,-,CASSTPATANEKLFF,TGTGCCAGCAGCACCCCCGCTACTGCTAATGAAAAACTGTTTTTT
TRBJ2-5,-,TRBV7-3,-,CASSLTREETQYF,TGTGCCAGCAGCTTAACCCGAGAAGAGACCCAGTACTTC
TRBJ2-7,-,TRBV7-2,once,CASSPLYEQYF,TGTGCCAGCAGCCCTTTATACGAGCAGTACTTC
TRBJ2-7,TRBD2,TRBV4-2,-,CASSRKGASGSRDEQYF,TGTGCCAGCAGCCGAAAAGGGGCTAGCGGGAGTAGGGACGAGCAGTACTTC
TRBJ1-5,-,TRBV5-1,-,CASSLVGGRGQPQHF,TGCGCCAGCAGCTTGGTCGGGGGAAGAGGTCAGCCCCAGCATTTT
TRBJ2-3,TRBD1,TRBV18,-,CASSPRTGGSDTQYF,TGTGCCAGCTCACCAAGGACAGGGGGCTCAGATACGCAGTATTTT